This passage covers 13 T cell receptor beta chains from one sample sequenced in a study of T cell responses to AZD1222 COVID-19 vaccine (dated by TCRdb to the early 2020s). This specimen's time point label, interpreted: about 28 days (+/-7) after the second vaccine dose. Per the publication, the treatment or condition label means: meningococcal conjugate vaccine given as trial control. To prepare the library, the immunoSEQ multiplex PCR assay was applied. This is the immuneACCESS table as TCRdb keeps it, with only in-frame sequences that have V and J called. A part of the clones is gone; compared with another copy, unresolved V genes explain less than half, and the rest is unexplained. The sample records 200,000 to 250,000 clones, about 94% of which are singletons. Of the sample, around 1.8% falls within the top ten clones. The material was peripheral blood, obtained 28 days after the second dose of the MenACWY control vaccine. The receptors shown here come from an adult who received the MenACWY meningococcal vaccine as a control.

This chain links TRBV15 with TRBJ2-5; D may correspond to TRBD1 or TRBD2 (7 bases each). Trimming took 0 bases from V and 1 from J, leaving 18 bases between them. Germline CDR1 reads LNHNV; CDR2 reads YYDKDF (reference sequence). CDR3 length equals 18 residues. CDR3 sequence (DNA): TGTGCCACCAGCAGAGAGGCTTTCAGGGGGGGGCCCCAAGAGACCCAGTACTTC. Translated, it gives CATSREAFRGGPQETQYF.

V and J are TRBV28 and TRBJ1-1, with D uncertain. This CDR3 comprises 14 residues. V was cut by 3 bases and J by 4 bases, with 12 bases left in between. Per germline, CDR1 MDHEN and CDR2 SYDVKM. The chain's CDR3 is CASSLGLRATEAFF. The CDR3 nucleotides read TGTGCCAGCAGTTTGGGTCTCCGAGCCACTGAAGCTTTCTTT.

The chain has TRBV9 and TRBJ2-2, with TRBD2 as a possible D gene (5 bases). The CDR3 covers 11 residues. The germline V gene encodes CDR1 SGDLS and CDR2 YYNGEE. The V gene lost 5 bases and the J gene lost 7 bases, with 6 bases spanning the gap. The CDR3 loop reads CASSAGGELFF. The CDR3 DNA is TGTGCCAGCAGTGCGGGCGGGGAGCTGTTTTTT.

The chain is built from TRBV24-1 and TRBJ2-1, with D possibly matching TRBD1 (6 bases). Deletions cut 1 base from V and 8 bases from J, with 17 bases between. Germline-derived CDR1 and CDR2 are KGHDR and SFDVKD. This CDR3 region has 16 residues. The CDR3 sequence: CATSDLRDRAGDEQFF. DNA of the CDR3: TGTGCCACCAGTGATTTAAGGGACCGGGCAGGGGATGAGCAGTTCTTC.

This chain joins TRBV9 and TRBJ2-1; 12 bases are a match to TRBD2. CDR1 and CDR2 from the germline V gene are SGDLS and YYNGEE. With V trimmed by 3 bases and J by 10 bases, 11 bases remained unmatched. CDR3 length: 16 amino acids. DNA for the CDR3: TGTGCCAGCAGCGCCGACCTAGCGGGGGGGCCAGGGGAGCAGTTCTTC. Its protein product is CASSADLAGGPGEQFF.

The V call is TRBV14, the J call TRBJ2-2; tentatively, D is TRBD2 (7 bases). Trimming pared 5 bases from V and 4 bases from J, leaving 17 bases between. CDR1 and CDR2 from the germline V gene are SGHDN and FVKESK. The CDR3 length is 16 residues. The CDR3 sequence: CASSRWGGDTTGELFF. DNA of the CDR3: TGTGCCAGCAGCAGATGGGGGGGCGATACCACCGGGGAGCTGTTTTTT.

The chain couples TRBV23-1 to TRBJ2-7; possibly TRBD1 or TRBD2 for D (5 bases each). TRBV23-1 is treated as an ORF (open reading frame) with a function not yet certain. Trimming took 2 bases from V and 3 from J, leaving 17 bases between them. The CDR3 sequence is 16 residues long. CDR3 coding DNA: TGCGCCAGCAGTCAAGGGCACCGGGACGGCTACTACGAGCAGTACTTC. As protein: CASSQGHRDGYYEQYF.

The V call is TRBV27, the J call TRBJ1-5, with D tentatively TRBD1 (5 bases). V was clipped by 4 bases and J by 4 bases, with 11 bases between them. The CDR3 is made up of 14 amino acids. Germline CDR1 reads MNHEY; CDR2 reads SMNVEV (reference sequence). This CDR3 reads CASSSTVTNQPQHF. As DNA, the CDR3 is TGTGCCAGCAGTTCGACAGTTACTAATCAGCCCCAGCATTTT.

V usage is TRBV27 and J usage is TRBJ1-1, with D unresolved. Between the trimmed V and J ends, which lost 5 bases and 1 base, there was a span of 8 bases. Germline V gives CDR1 MNHEY, CDR2 SMNVEV (reference sequence). The CDR3 covers 13 residues. The CDR3 is CASSRKANTEAFF. DNA for the CDR3: TGTGCCAGCAGTCGGAAGGCGAACACTGAAGCTTTCTTT.

This sequence joins TRBV30 and TRBJ1-6; the D is unclear. The CDR3 runs 16 residues. V was trimmed by 2 bases and J by 0 bases, leaving 11 bases between them. Per the germline V gene, CDR1 is GTSNPN and CDR2 is SVGIG (reference sequence). The CDR3 reads CAWSISDRSYNSPLHF. The CDR3 coding sequence is TGTGCCTGGAGTATAAGTGACCGCTCCTATAATTCACCCCTCCACTTT. The whole variable domain, filled in from reference TRBV30 and TRBJ1-6, reads SQTIHQWPATLVQPVGSPLSLECTVEGTSNPNLYWYRQAAGRGLQLLFYSVGIGQISSEVPQNLSASRPQDRQFILSSKKLLLSDSGFYLCAWSISDRSYNSPLHFGNGTRLTVT.

The chain carries TRBV27 and TRBJ2-7; a possible D gene is TRBD1 (6 bases). The CDR3 loop spans 15 amino acids. The V end lost 5 bases, the J end lost 6 bases, and 20 bases lay between the germline ends. The germline gives CDR1 MNHEY, CDR2 SMNVEV (reference sequence). The CDR3 is CASSPYAGRGGEQYF. The CDR3 DNA reads TGTGCCAGCAGTCCCTACGCAGGAAGAGGGGGCGAGCAGTACTTC.

The chain is built from TRBV18 and TRBJ1-6; TRBD1 is a possible D gene (5 bases). This CDR3 is built from 15 residues. V was cut by 3 bases and J by 2 bases, with 8 bases left in between. Germline values: CDR1 KGHSH, CDR2 LQKENI. The CDR3 sequence: CASSPTDPYNSPLHF. The CDR3 coding sequence is TGTGCCAGCTCACCGACAGACCCCTATAATTCACCCCTCCACTTT.

This rearrangement joins TRBV6-5 to TRBJ2-7, with D unresolved. The germline CDR1 and CDR2 sequences are MNHEY and SVGAGI. Between the trimmed V and J ends, which lost 0 bases and 6 bases, there was a span of 12 bases. CDR3 length equals 14 residues. In DNA, the CDR3 is TGTGCCAGCAGTTACTCGATAGGGAACGGCGAGCAGTACTTC. Its translation is CASSYSIGNGEQYF.